Sequencing of this T cell receptor beta chain was carried out in a study of cytomegalovirus exposure and HLA in healthy donors. V was trimmed by 4 bases and J by 2 bases, leaving 12 bases between them. The CDR3 is 14 amino acids. Germline V gives CDR1 SGHRS, CDR2 YFSETQ. This clone was detected once. Produced via immunoSEQ multiplex PCR; TCRdb's table is partial and in-frame only. The table lists tens of thousands of clones, 90% to 95% of them singletons. The specimen was PBMCs. The chain couples TRBV5-1 to TRBJ2-5; unclear D gene. This receptor was obtained from a woman younger than 45 in good health and CMV-seronegative. The CDR3 DNA follows: TGCGCCAGCAGCGTCTCGAGGCAGCAAGAGACCCAGTACTTC. It encodes CASSVSRQQETQYF. The variable domain in full, with the rest retrieved from reference TRBV5-1 and TRBJ2-5, is KAGVTQTPRYLIKTRGQQVTLSCSPISGHRSVSWYQQTPGQGLQFLFEYFSETQRNKGNFPGRFSGRQFSNSRSEMNVSTLELGDSALYLCASSVSRQQETQYFGPGTRLLVL.